A selection of T cell receptor beta chains follows, all from one sample in a study of blood T cell repertoires in COVID-19. Profiled with immunoSEQ multiplex PCR; TCRdb holds only in-frame clones, not every one. Here the sample spans over 350,000 clones, around nine tenths being singletons. Sequenced sample: PBMCs or T cells enriched from blood (not recorded which). These receptors all stem from a woman in her fifties or sixties who had recovered from COVID-19. Both conserved end residues are part of each CDR3.

TRBV19	14	TRBJ1-1	CATTNSGGYTEAFF
TRBV12-3/TRBV12-4	12	TRBJ1-1	CASSFMNTEAFF
TRBV11-2	15	TRBJ1-2	CASSLGIGVMEGYTF
TRBV5-1	13	TRBJ1-1	CASSFNRETEAFF
TRBV28	15	TRBJ1-2	CASSYRDRGIYGYTF
TRBV7-2	13	TRBJ2-5	CASSFSSQETQYF
TRBV5-1	18	TRBJ2-3	CASSLGLAGRYSTDTQYF
TRBV28	14	TRBJ1-2	CASGSGFPSTGYTF
TRBV19	15	TRBJ2-7	CASSTQTGDTYEQYF
TRBV5-6	16	TRBJ1-5	CASRTDPGQFNQPQHF
TRBV5-1	11	TRBJ2-1	CASRLRGEQFF
TRBV27	13	TRBJ2-5	CASSKTGGETQYF
TRBV28	16	TRBJ2-5	CASSLGLARQTGTQYF
TRBV6-2/TRBV6-3	15	TRBJ1-1	CASSYEDSPGTEAFF
TRBV12-3/TRBV12-4	13	TRBJ2-1	CASNRQGAYEQFF
TRBV2	17	TRBJ1-3	CASSESFGGYSGNTIYF
TRBV15	15	TRBJ1-2	CATSIAGPGGRGYTF
TRBV28	11	TRBJ2-5	CASSFRETQYF
TRBV27	13	TRBJ1-2	CASSTHRAGGYTF
TRBV6-5	12	TRBJ2-3	CASRGAGDTQYF
TRBV28	16	TRBJ1-2	CASSLFAGTGGLGYTF
TRBV7-2	16	TRBJ1-6	CASSLQTVNLNSPLHF
TRBV28	15	TRBJ2-3	CASSQGGTSTDTQYF
TRBV28	15	TRBJ1-6	CASSYSGSPRSPLHF
TRBV28	16	TRBJ2-5	CASSTTSGGPQETQYF
TRBV7-8	14	TRBJ1-6	CASSLGGHNSPLHF
TRBV28	15	TRBJ1-4	CASRDGGIDGEKLFF
TRBV18	13	TRBJ1-1	CASSPRVDTEAFF
TRBV28	20	TRBJ1-2	CASSLFNVGSTGENIGGYTF
TRBV19	13	TRBJ2-7	CASSAGRTYEQYF
TRBV19	16	TRBJ1-6	CASSPRMGQGNSPLHF
TRBV7-2	13	TRBJ1-1	CASSSRRDTEAFF
TRBV12-3/TRBV12-4	13	TRBJ1-2	CASRRQGGEGYTF
TRBV27	17	TRBJ1-5	CASSLGQGSISNQPQHF
TRBV29-1	13	TRBJ2-3	CSVVLASPDTQYF
TRBV5-5	16	TRBJ2-3	CASSLPQRGPMDTQYF